This entry is about one T cell receptor beta chain. The antigen this receptor binds is unknown. No base-level quality is on record; no much larger clone is a single base apart. From cysteine to phenylalanine, the CDR3 is 14 amino acids long. CDR3 DNA is the only sequence kept; it has 42 bases, read in frame from the first base. V loses 5 bases of germline sequence and J loses 4 bases, and the interval between the two ends is 14 bases. From a lookup of the germline V gene (reference sequence), CDR1 and CDR2 are SEHNR and FQNEAQ. To sequence the TCRbeta CDR3 region, genomic DNA was isolated from the sorted cells. The immunoSEQ Assay was used to sequence the TCRbeta CDR3 regions. This immuneACCESS table, as held by TCRdb, lists in-frame sequences with V and J called but not all clones. Of the missing ones, under half trace to an unresolved V gene in checked studies; the others have no known cause. The sample contains about 70,000 clones, roughly 78% of them found a single time. In total, the top ten clones hold 5% to 6.5% of the sample.

Patients with autoimmune disease history or receiving systemic immunosuppression were excluded from the trial. In every dose cohort, peripheral blood was drawn for TCR sequencing at baseline, cycle 4 day 1, and cycle 7 day 1. Samples came from an open-label, multicenter, first-in-human phase I dose-escalation trial of ivuxolimab. Adults with locally advanced or metastatic melanoma, renal cell carcinoma, hepatocellular carcinoma or head and neck squamous cell carcinoma were enrolled in the trial. Before TCR sequencing, CD4+ T cells and CD8+ T cells from peripheral blood were sorted into separate populations. The sample is drawn from a study of OX40 agonist ivuxolimab in advanced cancers. Describing the broader study: Ivuxolimab was a fully human IgG2 agonistic monoclonal antibody targeting the costimulatory receptor OX40 (CD134). Intravenous ivuxolimab was administered to patients every 2 weeks at six dose levels: 0.01, 0.1, 0.3, 1.5, 3 and 10 mg/kg. Of the roughly 52 dose-escalation patients, hepatocellular carcinoma was present in 19, melanoma in some 15, renal cell carcinoma in 9 and head and neck cancer in 9. A male proportion of nearly 85% and a mean age of 60 years, ranging from roughly 23 to 79, were recorded for the dose-escalation cohort. Patients were allowed to have had prior anti-PD-1, anti-PD-L1 or anti-CTLA-4 therapy, and around 40% of the dose-escalation patients had previously received checkpoint inhibitors. Partial responses were achieved by three dose-escalation patients, of whom one had hepatocellular carcinoma and two had cutaneous melanoma. Peripheral TCRbeta sequencing aimed to test whether ivuxolimab altered TCR sequence diversity and caused clonal T-cell expansion. The monotherapy dose-escalation portion (N ≈ 52 patients) of the phase I ivuxolimab trial is reported in the paper. The paper's findings and limits, for the study overall: After ivuxolimab, expanded clones were on average more numerous among CD8+ T cells than among CD4+ T cells. Partial responders in the 0.1-3.0 mg/kg groups had among the lowest normalized peripheral clonal expansion, especially among CD8+ T cells. The antigen specificity of the peripheral T cells that underwent clonal expansion was not determined. At doses from 0.1 to 3.0 mg/kg, clonal expansion was seen in both CD4+ and CD8+ blood T cells between baseline and week 6. Low levels of normalized T-cell clonal expansion were also seen in some patients who did not respond.

This sample comprised CD4+ or CD8+ T cells sorted from blood, obtained in a trial of the OX40 agonist ivuxolimab. The chain couples TRBV7-9 to TRBJ1-1, with an unclear D gene assignment. The sequence was obtained from an adult with an advanced solid tumor such as melanoma, head and neck, liver or kidney cancer. CDR3 sequence: CASSPGLIGTEAFF. The sequenced DNA: TGTGCCAGCAGCCCAGGACTAATTGGCACTGAAGCTTTCTTT.